These 5 T cell receptor beta chains originate from one sample sequenced in a study of blood T cell repertoires in COVID-19. Clones were read by immunoSEQ multiplex PCR, and TCRdb kept only the in-frame ones, dropping some. Here the sample spans some 530,000 clones, roughly 88% being singletons. Sequenced sample: peripheral blood. These receptors all come from a human donor in a cohort sampled during active COVID-19.

The CDR3 sequence is CASSFFGGNYGYTF. As DNA, the CDR3 is TGCGCCAGCAGCTTTTTTGGGGGGAACTATGGCTACACCTTC. The chain joins TRBV5-1 to TRBJ1-2; the D gene is possibly TRBD1 (5 bases). Germline V gene data show CDR1 as SGHRS and CDR2 as YFSETQ. The CDR3 extends over 14 amino acids. Trimming removed 2 bases at V and 2 bases at J, with 10 bases between.

The rearrangement links TRBV12-3 or TRBV12-4 to TRBJ1-1; no definite D call. V was cut by 6 bases and J by 2 bases, with 10 bases left in between. This CDR3 comprises 13 residues. In DNA form, the CDR3 reads TGTGCCAGCAGACGGGGTGGTAACACTGAAGCTTTCTTT. Its translation: CASRRGGNTEAFF.

The chain combines TRBV19 with TRBJ2-7, with 7 bases that match TRBD1. Germline-derived CDR1 and CDR2 are LNHDA and SQIVND (reference sequence). J lost 0 bases, V lost 5 bases, and 10 bases had no gene match. The CDR3 totals 16 residues. DNA of the CDR3: TGTGCCAGTAGTTTAAGACAGGGTTCCCTCTCCTACGAGCAGTACTTC. Its translation: CASSLRQGSLSYEQYF. The entire variable domain, with the rest obtained from reference TRBV19 and TRBJ2-7, is as follows: DGGITQSPKYLFRKEGQNVTLSCEQNLNHDAMYWYRQDPGQGLRLIYYSQIVNDFQKGDIAEGYSVSREKKESFPLTVTSAQKNPTAFYLCASSLRQGSLSYEQYFGPGTRLTVT.

The sample holds one count of this clone. The V call is TRBV27, the J call TRBJ1-2, with D maybe TRBD1 (6 bases). This CDR3 has 11 amino acids. V lost 10 bases, J lost 8 bases, and 14 bases lay in between. Looked up from germline, CDR1 is MNHEY and CDR2 is SMNVEV (reference sequence). As DNA, the CDR3 is TGTGCCACCCAGGGGCCGAAGGGCTACACCTTC. This gives the protein CATQGPKGYTF.

This chain connects TRBV9 to TRBJ2-3; possible D gene TRBD2, 5 bases. V shed 3 bases and J shed 3 bases, with 11 bases lying between them. The CDR3 contains 14 residues. Germline CDR1 is SGDLS and CDR2 is YYNGEE. In nucleotides, the CDR3 is TGTGCCAGCAGCGGGGCTCGGAGGACAGATACGCAGTATTTT. Translated, it gives CASSGARRTDTQYF.